This section outlines one T cell receptor beta chain sequence together with its context. This record belongs to a study of blood T cell repertoires in COVID-19. Looking at the study overall: Both acute and convalescent COVID-19 samples were obtained from the United States, Italy and Spain. PBMCs, B-cell-depleted T cells, or T cells were the source of the cDNA or gDNA that made up the material.

Authors' processing steps: How many nucleated cells were present was estimated from reference gene primer amplification. The assay was immunoSEQ multiplex PCR, and TCRdb's table has in-frame clones only and misses some. D and trimming were read from the DNA, whereas the V and J calls and clone size are those reported in that table. This table has about 220,000 clones, 82% appearing once. Trimming removed 2 bases from V and 4 bases from J; junction bases left unmatched: 2. The CDR3 covers 13 residues. CDR1 and CDR2 (germline): SGHKS, YYEKEE (reference sequence). Sample: peripheral blood. The chain couples TRBV5-5 to TRBJ2-5; 7 bases agree with TRBD2. The sequence came from a woman of 80 years or more with acute or convalescent COVID-19. The CDR3 sequence: CASSFWGGETQYF. In nucleotides, the CDR3 is TGTGCCAGCAGCTTTTGGGGGGGAGAGACCCAGTACTTC. The full variable domain, with the rest looked up from reference TRBV5-5 and TRBJ2-5, is DAGVTQSPTHLIKTRGQQVTLRCSPISGHKSVSWYQQVLGQGPQFIFQYYEKEERGRGNFPDRFSARQFPNYSSELNVNALLLGDSALYLCASSFWGGETQYFGPGTRLLVL.